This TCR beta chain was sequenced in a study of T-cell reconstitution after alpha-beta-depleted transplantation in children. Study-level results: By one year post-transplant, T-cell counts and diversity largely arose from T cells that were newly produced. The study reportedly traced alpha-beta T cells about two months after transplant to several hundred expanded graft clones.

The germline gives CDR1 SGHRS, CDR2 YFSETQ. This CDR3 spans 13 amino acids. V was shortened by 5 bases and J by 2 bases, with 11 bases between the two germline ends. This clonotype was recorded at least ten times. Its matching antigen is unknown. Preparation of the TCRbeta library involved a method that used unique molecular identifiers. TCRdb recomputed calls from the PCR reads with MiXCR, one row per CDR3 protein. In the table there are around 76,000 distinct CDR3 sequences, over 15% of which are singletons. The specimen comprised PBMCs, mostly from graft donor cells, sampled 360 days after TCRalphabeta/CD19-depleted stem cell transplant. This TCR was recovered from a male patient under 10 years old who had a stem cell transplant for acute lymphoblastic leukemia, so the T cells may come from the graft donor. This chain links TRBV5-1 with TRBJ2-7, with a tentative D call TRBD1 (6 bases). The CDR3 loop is CASSPGATYEQYF. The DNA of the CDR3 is TGCGCCAGCAGTCCAGGGGCGACCTACGAGCAGTACTTC.